These 25 T cell receptor beta chains were all obtained from the same sample, sequenced in a study of blood T cells in healthy people across ages. Primers used in a second PCR of roughly 6 to 11 cycles were a sample-barcoded 5' primer and a J-beta primer mix. TCRdb analysed the 5' RACE reads with MiXCR anew, one entry per CDR3 protein. The table lists fewer than 2,000,000 distinct CDR3 sequences, roughly 32% of them singletons, with about 11% in the top ten. Sequenced sample: blood. The origin of the receptors is a woman in her 30s in good health.

This clonotype was observed a few times. The genes are TRBV6-6 and TRBJ1-6; D is possibly TRBD1 (6 bases). The CDR3 is 15 amino acids. The V and J ends lost 2 bases and 10 bases respectively, with 15 bases between them. Germline values: CDR1 MNHNY, CDR2 SVGAGI (reference sequence). CDR3 protein: CASSYSNRDLSPLHF. In nucleotides, the CDR3 is TGTGCCAGCAGTTACAGCAACAGGGATTTGTCACCCCTCCACTTT.

This clonotype was counted a few times. V is TRBV5-6 and J is TRBJ2-1, with TRBD2 matching over 8 bases. V shed 2 bases, J shed 8 bases, and the junction held 15 bases outside the gene matches. This CDR3 is built from 17 residues. From germline, CDR1 is SGHDT and CDR2 YYEEEE. The CDR3 DNA is TGTGCCAGCAGCTTAGAACCTGGGACTAGGAGGACCGATGAGCAGTTCTTC. It is translated as CASSLEPGTRRTDEQFF.

This clonotype was counted many times. The chain is built from TRBV29-1 and TRBJ1-2, with no clear D. The V end was cut by 7 bases, the J end by 4 bases, with 13 bases between. Looked up from germline, CDR1 is SQVTM and CDR2 is ANQGSEA. The CDR3 is 12 residues long. CDR3 region: CSADYSGYGYTF. CDR3 in DNA: TGCAGCGCCGACTATAGTGGCTATGGCTACACCTTC.

Only a few counts were recorded for this clonotype. The junction does not match germline at one end; this may be a read error. This chain joins TRBV11-2 and TRBJ2-3, with 8 positions matching TRBD2. The CDR3 totals 17 residues. Per germline, CDR1 SGHAT and CDR2 FQNNGV. CDR3 DNA sequence: TGTGCCAGCAGCTTAAATTTAAGCGGGGGTAGCACTGATACGCAGTATTTT. It yields the protein CASSLNLSGGSTDTQYF.

J is TRBJ2-7 and V is TRBV20-1; D is undetermined. Between the trimmed V and J ends, which lost 6 bases and 0 bases, there was a span of 15 bases. Looked up from germline, CDR1 is DFQATT and CDR2 is SNEGSKA (reference sequence). This CDR3 has 14 residues. The CDR3 is CSANQQLSSYEQYF. For the CDR3, the DNA is TGCAGTGCCAACCAACAGTTGAGCTCCTACGAGCAGTACTTC.

On this clonotype: Relative to the germline gene, one junction end is altered; a read error may explain this. The rearrangement uses TRBV3-1 and TRBJ2-1; tentative D call: TRBD2 (5 bases). Per germline, CDR1 LGHDT and CDR2 YNNKEL (reference sequence). The CDR3 loop spans 12 amino acids. In DNA form, the CDR3 reads TGTGCCAGCAGCCCTGACTACAATGAGCAGGTCTTC. It specifies CASSPDYNEQVF.

The chain combines TRBV15 with TRBJ1-2, with TRBD1 identical over 7 bases. There are 14 residues in the CDR3. V lost 3 bases to trimming and J lost 8 bases; unmatched junction nucleotides: 9. The V gene's germline CDR1 is LNHNV and CDR2 YYDKDF (reference sequence). CDR3 residues: CATSRGDRESGYTF. The CDR3 DNA reads as TGTGCCACCAGCAGGGGGGACAGAGAGTCGGGCTACACCTTC.

This clonotype has only a few counts. The chain combines TRBV5-1 with TRBJ2-3, with TRBD1 identical over 10 bases. Germline assignment: CDR1 SGHRS and CDR2 YFSETQ. Trimming removed 7 bases from V and 9 bases from J; junction bases left unmatched: 14. CDR3 length equals 15 residues. CDR3 bases: TGCGCCAGCCGCCCCATCGAGACAGGGGGCGTCACGCAGTATTTT. This codes for CASRPIETGGVTQYF.

The table lists this clonotype with a few counts. The genes are TRBV7-2 and TRBJ2-3; a weak D match, TRBD1 (5 bases). Germline V gene lookup returns CDR1 SGHTA and CDR2 FQGNSA. CDR3 size: 16 residues. The V end lost 4 bases, the J end lost 8 bases, and 22 bases lay between the germline ends. In nucleotides, the CDR3 is TGTGCCAGCAGCTCACCATTGGGGCCCCTCTCTCGTACGCAGTATTTT. Amino acid sequence: CASSSPLGPLSRTQYF.

The J gene is TRBJ1-6, the V gene TRBV25-1; D remains unclear. V dropped 8 bases and J dropped 5 bases, with 7 bases sitting between them. Germline V gives CDR1 MGHDK, CDR2 SYGVNS. The CDR3 has 12 amino acids. The CDR3 loop is CASGVNNSPLHF. In DNA, the CDR3 is TGTGCCAGCGGGGTTAATAATTCACCCCTCCACTTT.

This clonotype was seen a few times. The V call is TRBV5-1, the J call TRBJ1-5; 9 bases map to TRBD1. CDR3 length: 17 residues. Germline V gene sequence: CDR1 SGHRS, CDR2 YFSETQ. V was clipped by 1 base and J by 2 bases; unmatched bases: 7. The CDR3 sequence: CASSLKGTGTGNQPQHF. Written as DNA, the CDR3 is TGCGCCAGCAGCTTGAAGGGGACAGGGACGGGCAATCAGCCCCAGCATTTT.

The chain combines TRBV4-1 with TRBJ1-5; 11 nucleotides agree with TRBD1. The CDR3 loop spans 15 amino acids. From germline, CDR1 is MGHRA and CDR2 YSYEKL. After removal of 2 bases from V and 7 bases from J, the junction contained 4 bases not matched to a gene. CDR3 sequence: CASSQTGQGGQPQHF. In nucleotides, the CDR3 is TGCGCCAGCAGCCAAACGGGACAGGGGGGGCAGCCCCAGCATTTT.

This clonotype was detected only a few times. J is TRBJ2-3 and V is TRBV10-3; D possibly matches TRBD1 or TRBD2 (5 bases each). In germline, CDR1 is ENHRY, CDR2 SYGVKD. Trimming left V 2 bases short and J 3 bases short, with 15 bases between. The CDR3 is 16 amino acids. The CDR3 DNA follows: TGTGCCATCAGTGAGGAGGGGACGCCCTTGACAGATACGCAGTATTTT. Amino acid sequence: CAISEEGTPLTDTQYF.

The rearrangement joins TRBV28 to TRBJ2-7; D is unclear. The CDR3 is 12 amino acids. CDR1 and CDR2 from the germline V gene are MDHEN and SYDVKM. Trimming stripped 6 bases from V and 8 bases from J, with 14 bases between. CDR3 sequence reads: CASSPVGPKQYF. The CDR3 DNA reads TGTGCCAGCAGCCCCGTCGGGCCGAAGCAGTACTTC.

The table lists this clonotype with a few counts. The genes are TRBV5-1 and TRBJ2-5, with D possibly being TRBD2 (5 bases). In germline, CDR1 is SGHRS, CDR2 YFSETQ. The CDR3 has 15 residues. V lost 4 bases, J lost 5 bases, and 18 bases lay in between. CDR3 nucleotide sequence: TGCGCCAGCAGCCCTACATCGGGCGAGCGGGAGACCCAGTACTTC. This codes for CASSPTSGERETQYF.

This sequence joins TRBV4-1 and TRBJ1-1, with D hard to call. Germline V gene sequence: CDR1 MGHRA, CDR2 YSYEKL. V was cut by 1 base and J by 1 base, with 7 bases left in between. CDR3 length equals 14 residues. In DNA form, the CDR3 reads TGCGCCAGCAGCCAAGTCGGGGAGAACACTGAAGCTTTCTTT. Protein sequence: CASSQVGENTEAFF.

This clonotype occurred a few times. The rearrangement uses TRBV20-1 and TRBJ2-1; 10 nucleotides agree with TRBD2. The CDR3 covers 14 residues. CDR1 DFQATT and CDR2 SNEGSKA come from the germline V gene (reference sequence). Trimming at V came to 6 bases and at J to 4 bases, leaving 6 bases not matched to a gene. CDR3 in DNA: TGCAGTGCCCCCACTAGCGGGGCTTACAATGAGCAGTTCTTC. Amino acid sequence: CSAPTSGAYNEQFF.

The chain carries TRBV6-2 or TRBV6-3 and TRBJ2-1, with 8 bases matching TRBD2. The CDR3 contains 17 residues. In germline, CDR1 is MNHEY, CDR2 SVGEGT. The ends lost 0 bases at V and 8 bases at J; junction bases unmatched: 12. In nucleotides, the CDR3 is TGTGCCAGCAGTTACTCGGCGCGGGAGGAAGCTAGGGATGAGCAGTTCTTC. This sequence encodes CASSYSAREEARDEQFF.

As regards this clonotype: The junction and the germline gene differ at one end; a read error may be behind it. The V call is TRBV5-5, the J call TRBJ2-7, with D perhaps TRBD2 (6 bases). Germline assignment: CDR1 SGHKS and CDR2 YYEKEE (reference sequence). This CDR3 has 15 amino acids. DNA of the CDR3: TGTACCAGCAGCTTACAGGTTGGAGGGATCTACGAGCAGTACTTC. It encodes CTSSLQVGGIYEQYF. Full variable domain (outside the CDR3, taken from reference TRBV5-5 and TRBJ2-7): DAGVTQSPTHLIKTRGQQVTLRCSPISGHKSVSWYQQVLGQGPQFIFQYYEKEERGRGNFPDRFSARQFPNYSSELNVNALLLGDSALYLCTSSLQVGGIYEQYFGPGTRLTVT.

This clonotype was found a few times. The chain has TRBV12-3 or TRBV12-4 and TRBJ1-2; possibly TRBD1 for D (6 bases). This CDR3 is built from 15 residues. V was trimmed by 3 bases and J by 6 bases, leaving 17 bases between them. CDR3 DNA: TGTGCCAGCAGTTTGAAGGGACACAACCTAAATGGCTACACCTTC. It encodes CASSLKGHNLNGYTF.

The chain couples TRBV10-2 to TRBJ2-4; 9 nucleotides line up with TRBD1. The V and J ends lost 1 base and 2 bases, in that order; junction bases with no gene match: 6. Per the germline V gene, CDR1 is WSHSY and CDR2 is SAAADI. The CDR3 length is 17 residues. In DNA, the CDR3 is TGCGCCAGCAGTGAGTTAAGACAGGGGGTGTCCAAAAACATTCAGTACTTC. Protein: CASSELRQGVSKNIQYF.

This rearrangement joins TRBV28 to TRBJ1-5, with TRBD1 identical over 7 bases. Losses at the gene ends were 7 bases for V and 0 bases for J; bases not matched to a gene: 12. Germline V gene lookup returns CDR1 MDHEN and CDR2 SYDVKM. The CDR3 contains 17 residues. In nucleotides, the CDR3 is TGTGCCAGCAATACTGGGACAGCCCGATATAGCAATCAGCCCCAGCATTTT. Amino acids: CASNTGTARYSNQPQHF.

This chain connects TRBV4-1 to TRBJ1-2; D remains unclear. V was cut by 0 bases and J by 4 bases, with 15 bases left in between. The CDR3 consists of 16 residues. Germline assignment: CDR1 MGHRA and CDR2 YSYEKL. The CDR3 reads CASSQDPSGPGYGYTF. The CDR3 DNA is TGCGCCAGCAGCCAAGATCCCTCCGGGCCAGGCTATGGCTACACCTTC.

The chain links TRBV2 to TRBJ2-5, with D perhaps assigned TRBD1 or TRBD2 (6 bases each). The end of the DNA aligns better with TRBJ2-7, so the J call may be wrong. The CDR3 length is 16 residues. The germline V gene has CDR1 SNHLY and CDR2 FYNNEI. Here the CDR3 reads CASSERRQEPGGEQYF. DNA of the CDR3: TGTGCCAGCAGTGAAAGGCGACAGGAGCCCGGGGGCGAGCAGTACTTC.

This chain connects TRBV9 to TRBJ1-1; TRBD1 might be the D (5 bases). V gave up 5 bases and J gave up 6 bases, with 14 bases separating them. The CDR3 covers 13 residues. Germline CDR1 reads SGDLS; CDR2 reads YYNGEE. This CDR3 reads CASREGEPAEAFF. CDR3 bases: TGTGCCAGCAGGGAAGGGGAGCCCGCTGAAGCTTTCTTT.